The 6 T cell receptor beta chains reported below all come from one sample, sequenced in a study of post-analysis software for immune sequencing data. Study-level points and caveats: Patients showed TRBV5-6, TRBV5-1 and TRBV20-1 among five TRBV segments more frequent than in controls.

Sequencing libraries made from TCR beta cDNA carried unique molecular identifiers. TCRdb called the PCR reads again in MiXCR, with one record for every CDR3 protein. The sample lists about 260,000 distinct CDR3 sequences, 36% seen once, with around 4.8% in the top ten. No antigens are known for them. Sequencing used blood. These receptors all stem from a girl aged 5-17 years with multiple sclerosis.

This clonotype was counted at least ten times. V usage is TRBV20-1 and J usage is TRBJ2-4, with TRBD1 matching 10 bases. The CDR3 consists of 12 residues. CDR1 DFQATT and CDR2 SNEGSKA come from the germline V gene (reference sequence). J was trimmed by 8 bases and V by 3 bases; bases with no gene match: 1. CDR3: CSARDRGDIQYF. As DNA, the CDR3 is TGCAGTGCTAGGGACAGGGGGGACATTCAGTACTTC.

CDR3 region: CASSSHSGGETEAFF. CDR3 coding DNA: TGTGCCAGCAGTTCCCACAGCGGTGGTGAGACTGAAGCTTTCTTT. The rearrangement uses TRBV28 and TRBJ1-1; no firm D call. The CDR3 is 15 amino acids. Trimming shortened V by 4 bases and J by 5 bases, and 17 bases separated the two germline ends. The V gene's germline CDR1 is MDHEN and CDR2 SYDVKM.

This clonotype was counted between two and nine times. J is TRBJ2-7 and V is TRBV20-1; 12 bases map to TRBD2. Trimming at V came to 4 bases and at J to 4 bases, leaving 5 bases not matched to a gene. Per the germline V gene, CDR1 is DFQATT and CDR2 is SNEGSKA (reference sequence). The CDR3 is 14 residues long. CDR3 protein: CSATGLAGKYEQYF. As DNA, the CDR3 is TGCAGTGCTACCGGACTAGCGGGGAAATACGAGCAGTACTTC.

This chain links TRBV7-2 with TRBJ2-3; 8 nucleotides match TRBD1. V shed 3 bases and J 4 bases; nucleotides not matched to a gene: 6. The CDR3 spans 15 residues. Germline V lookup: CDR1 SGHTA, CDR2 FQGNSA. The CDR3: CASSFEAGGSDTQYF. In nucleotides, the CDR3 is TGTGCCAGCAGCTTCGAGGCAGGGGGCTCAGATACGCAGTATTTT.

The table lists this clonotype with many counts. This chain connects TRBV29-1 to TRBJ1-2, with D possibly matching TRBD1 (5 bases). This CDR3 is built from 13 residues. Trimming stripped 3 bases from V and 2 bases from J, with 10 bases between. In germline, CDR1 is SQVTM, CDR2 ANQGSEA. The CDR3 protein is CSVESGRNYGYTF. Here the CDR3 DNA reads TGCAGCGTTGAGTCAGGGCGGAACTATGGCTACACCTTC.

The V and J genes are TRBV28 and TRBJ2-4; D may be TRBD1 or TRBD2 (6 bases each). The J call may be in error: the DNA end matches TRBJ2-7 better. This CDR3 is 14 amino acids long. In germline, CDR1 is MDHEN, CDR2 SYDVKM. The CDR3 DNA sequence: TGTGCCAGCAGTTTCGGGGGCCGATTCTACGAGCAGTACTTC. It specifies CASSFGGRFYEQYF.